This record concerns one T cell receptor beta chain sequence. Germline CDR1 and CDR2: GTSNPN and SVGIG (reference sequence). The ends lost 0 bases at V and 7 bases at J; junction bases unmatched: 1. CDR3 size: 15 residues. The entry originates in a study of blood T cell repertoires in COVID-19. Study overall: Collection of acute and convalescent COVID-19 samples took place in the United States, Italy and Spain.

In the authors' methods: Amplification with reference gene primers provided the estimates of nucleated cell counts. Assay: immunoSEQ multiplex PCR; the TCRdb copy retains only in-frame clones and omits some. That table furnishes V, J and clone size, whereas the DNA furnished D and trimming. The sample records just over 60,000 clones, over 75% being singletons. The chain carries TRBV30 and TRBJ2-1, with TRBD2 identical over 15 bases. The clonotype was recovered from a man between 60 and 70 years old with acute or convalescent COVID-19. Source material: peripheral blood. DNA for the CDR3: TGTGCCTGGAGTGTGGGGACTAGCGGGGGGAATGAGCAGTTCTTC. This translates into CAWSVGTSGGNEQFF.